This record concerns one T cell receptor beta chain sequence. This sample was included in a study of blood T cell repertoires in COVID-19. Across the study: Sources were T cells, B-cell-depleted T cells, or PBMCs; the material itself was cDNA or gDNA.

Sequenced by immunoSEQ multiplex PCR; TCRdb stores in-frame clones only, minus some. The profile shows around 260,000 clones, 75% to 90% of them singletons. Sequencing was performed on peripheral blood. This clonotype originated in a woman in her twenties or thirties with active or convalescent COVID-19.

The CDR3 bases are TGTGCCAGTAGTCCCCGAGGGGGGGCCCTTAACTATGGCTACACCTTC. Protein product: CASSPRGGALNYGYTF. The J gene is TRBJ1-2, the V gene TRBV19, with D possibly TRBD1 on 6 matching bases. Trimming took 5 bases from V and 1 from J, leaving 17 bases between them. This CDR3 spans 16 amino acids. From germline, CDR1 is LNHDA and CDR2 SQIVND (reference sequence). The complete variable domain, with remaining parts taken from reference TRBV19 and TRBJ1-2, reads DGGITQSPKYLFRKEGQNVTLSCEQNLNHDAMYWYRQDPGQGLRLIYYSQIVNDFQKGDIAEGYSVSREKKESFPLTVTSAQKNPTAFYLCASSPRGGALNYGYTFGSGTRLTVV.